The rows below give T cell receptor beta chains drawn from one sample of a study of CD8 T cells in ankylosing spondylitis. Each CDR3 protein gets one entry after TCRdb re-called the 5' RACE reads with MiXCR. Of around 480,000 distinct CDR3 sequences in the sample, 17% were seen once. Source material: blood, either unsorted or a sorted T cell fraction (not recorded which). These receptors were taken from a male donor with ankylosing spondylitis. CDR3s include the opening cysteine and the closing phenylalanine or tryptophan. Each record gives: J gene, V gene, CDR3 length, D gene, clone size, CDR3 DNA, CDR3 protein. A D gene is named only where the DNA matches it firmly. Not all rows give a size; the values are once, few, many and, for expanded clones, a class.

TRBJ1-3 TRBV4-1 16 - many TGCGCCAGCAGCAGGTATGGGACCTCCTCTGGAAACACCATATATTTT CASSRYGTSSGNTIYF
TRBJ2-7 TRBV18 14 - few TGTGCCAGCTCACCACTCAAGGGGCCCTACGAGCAGTACTTC CASSPLKGPYEQYF
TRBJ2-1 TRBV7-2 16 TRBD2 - TGTGCCAGCAGCTTAAGCGGGGCGCCCATCTACAATGAGCAGTTCTTC CASSLSGAPIYNEQFF
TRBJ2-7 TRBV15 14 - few TGTGCCACCAGCAGTCACGGGATGGGCTACGAGCAGTACTTC CATSSHGMGYEQYF
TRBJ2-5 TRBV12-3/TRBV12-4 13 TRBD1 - TGTGCCAGCAGCAGGACAGGGGAAGGGGCCCAGTACTTC CASSRTGEGAQYF
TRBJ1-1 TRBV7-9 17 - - TGTGCCAGCAGCCTTTATTGGGGAGCCCCAATGAACACTGAAGCTTTCTTT CASSLYWGAPMNTEAFF
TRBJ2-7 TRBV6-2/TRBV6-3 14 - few TGTGCCAGCAGTTACCCCAGCGGGACAGGCGAGCAGTACTTC CASSYPSGTGEQYF
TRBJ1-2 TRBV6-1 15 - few TGTGCCAGCAGTGAAGCGCTGGGTAGTTTGGAGGGCTACACCTTC CASSEALGSLEGYTF
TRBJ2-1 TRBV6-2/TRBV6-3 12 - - TGTGCCAGCAGCAGGAGTGGCTATGAGCAGTTCTTC CASSRSGYEQFF
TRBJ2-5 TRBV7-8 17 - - TGTGCCAGCAGCTTAGCGCTTGGCGGGGGCTACGGGGAGACCCAGTACTTC CASSLALGGGYGETQYF
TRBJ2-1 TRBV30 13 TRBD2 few TGTGCCTGGAGTCCCCGGACTAGGGGTCGGCAGTTCTTC CAWSPRTRGRQFF
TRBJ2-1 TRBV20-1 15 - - TGCAGTGCTAGTCCGGGAACAAGCTCCTACAATGAGCAGTTCTTC CSASPGTSSYNEQFF
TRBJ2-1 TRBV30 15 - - TGTGCCTGGAGAGTAACAGGCCCTTCCTACAATGAGCAGTTCTTC CAWRVTGPSYNEQFF
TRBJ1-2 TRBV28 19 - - TGTGCCAGCAGTTTTTCATCCCTGAGAGGGGTTCGTCGACGTGGTGGCTACACCTTC CASSFSSLRGVRRRGGYTF
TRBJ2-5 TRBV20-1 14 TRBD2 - TGCAGTCAAGCTAGCGGGAGCCGTTCGGAGACCCAGTACTTC CSQASGSRSETQYF
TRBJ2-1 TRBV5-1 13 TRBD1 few TGCGCCAGCGGGACAGGGCTATACAATGAGCAGTTCTTC CASGTGLYNEQFF
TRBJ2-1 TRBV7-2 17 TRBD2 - TGTGCCAGCAGCTTAGCCGCTAGCGGGGGGGCCGTATATGAGCGGTTCTTC CASSLAASGGAVYERFF
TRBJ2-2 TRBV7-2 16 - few TGTGCCAGCAGCCTCCAGGGGTCAGGGAGCACCGGGGAGCTGTTTTTT CASSLQGSGSTGELFF
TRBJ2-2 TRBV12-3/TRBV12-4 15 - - TGTGCCAGCATCCGGGACTGGTCGAACACCGGGGAGCTGTTTTTT CASIRDWSNTGELFF
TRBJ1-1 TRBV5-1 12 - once TGCGCCAGCAGCGTCGAAGGGGAGCGGGCTTTCTTT CASSVEGERAFF
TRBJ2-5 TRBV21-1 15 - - TGTGCCAGCAGCAAACTCGGGGGCGCTTTGGAGACCCAGTACTTC CASSKLGGALETQYF
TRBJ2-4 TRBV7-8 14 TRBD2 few TGTGCCAGCAGCTCGGGACTAGCGGGAAACATTCAGTACTTC CASSSGLAGNIQYF
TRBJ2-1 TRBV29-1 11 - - TGCAGCGCCACGGGTTACAATGAGCAGTTCTTC CSATGYNEQFF
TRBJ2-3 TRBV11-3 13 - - TGTGCCAGCAGCTTCAGACAGTCAGATACGCAGTATTTT CASSFRQSDTQYF
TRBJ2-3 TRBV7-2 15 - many TGTGCCAGCAGCTTAGACGGGAATTTCGCAGATACGCAGTATTTT CASSLDGNFADTQYF
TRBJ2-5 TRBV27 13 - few TGTGCCAGCAGTTTTTGGGGCCAAGAGACCCAGTACTTC CASSFWGQETQYF
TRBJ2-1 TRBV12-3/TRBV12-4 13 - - TGTGCCAGCAGTCCCCAGGGGTTCAATGAGCAGTTCTTC CASSPQGFNEQFF
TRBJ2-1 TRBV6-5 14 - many TGTGCCAGCAGTTACTTCCTGAGCGACAATGAGCAGTTCTTC CASSYFLSDNEQFF
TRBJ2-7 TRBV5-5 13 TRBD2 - TGTGCCATGGGGAAGATAGCGGGAGGCGAGCAGTACTTC CAMGKIAGGEQYF
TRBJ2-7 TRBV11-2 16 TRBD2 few TGTGCCAGCAGCTTAGGAACCGGGACGGGAGGGGACGAGCAGTACTTC CASSLGTGTGGDEQYF
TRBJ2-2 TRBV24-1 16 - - TGTGCCACCAGTGATCGTGGGACAACGAACACCGGGGAGCTGTTTTTT CATSDRGTTNTGELFF
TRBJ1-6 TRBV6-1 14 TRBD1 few TGTGCCAGCTCCACAGGGGCTGTGCGGTCACCCCTCCACTTT CASSTGAVRSPLHF
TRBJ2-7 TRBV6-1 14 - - TGTGCCAGCGAATCCGGGGCGCAGTTGGGGGAGCAGTACTTC CASESGAQLGEQYF
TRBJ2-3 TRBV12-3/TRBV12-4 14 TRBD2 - TGTGCCAGCAAGACAAGCGGGAGCGCAGATACGCAGTATTTT CASKTSGSADTQYF
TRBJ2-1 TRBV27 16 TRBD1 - TGTGCCAGCAGTTTTAGGGGGGACAGGGGAGGGTATGAGCAGTTCTTC CASSFRGDRGGYEQFF
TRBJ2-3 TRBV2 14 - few TGTGCCAGCAGTGTGGGCTCTAGCACAGATACGCAGTATTTT CASSVGSSTDTQYF
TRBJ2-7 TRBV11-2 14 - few TGTGCCAGCAGCTTTTATGGCGCATCCTACGAGCAGTACTTC CASSFYGASYEQYF
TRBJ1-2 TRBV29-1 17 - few TGCAGCCTTTCCCCGCCGCTCAGCTGGCCTACCCCCCCGGAGTACACCTTC CSLSPPLSWPTPPEYTF
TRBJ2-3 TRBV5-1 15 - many TGCGCCAGCAGCACCGACAGTACTAGCACAGATACGCAGTATTTT CASSTDSTSTDTQYF
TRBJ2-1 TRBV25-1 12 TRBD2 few TGTGCCAGCAGCTGGACTAGCAATGAGCAGTTCTTC CASSWTSNEQFF
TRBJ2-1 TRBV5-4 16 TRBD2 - TGTGCCAGCAGCTCGGGGGCCGGGGGGGCTTACAATGAGCAGTTCTTC CASSSGAGGAYNEQFF
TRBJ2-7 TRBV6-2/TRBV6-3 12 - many TGTGCCAGCAACACCCCGTCACACGAGCAGTACTTC CASNTPSHEQYF
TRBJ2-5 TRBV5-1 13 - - TGCGCCAGCAGCATCGGCCGGCGGGAGACCCAGTACTTC CASSIGRRETQYF